This TCR beta chain is from a study of cytotoxic CD8 clonotypes in ibrutinib-treated CLL. Produced via immunoSEQ multiplex PCR; TCRdb's table is partial and in-frame only. The data show over 250,000 clones, with 65% to 85% seen just once and about 5.7% held by the top ten. The CDR3 is made up of 17 amino acids. V dropped 3 bases and J dropped 7; count of bases not matched to a gene: 11. Germline assignment: CDR1 SNHLY and CDR2 FYNNEI. The receptor's source is a human donor with chronic lymphocytic leukemia. The chain combines TRBV2 with TRBJ2-2; 10 positions match TRBD2. Sequencing used PBMCs, obtained at disease progression, from a patient treated with ibrutinib. This CDR3 is CASSDWASGGFDGELFF. CDR3 coding DNA: TGTGCCAGCAGTGACTGGGCTAGCGGGGGTTTTGACGGGGAGCTGTTTTTT.